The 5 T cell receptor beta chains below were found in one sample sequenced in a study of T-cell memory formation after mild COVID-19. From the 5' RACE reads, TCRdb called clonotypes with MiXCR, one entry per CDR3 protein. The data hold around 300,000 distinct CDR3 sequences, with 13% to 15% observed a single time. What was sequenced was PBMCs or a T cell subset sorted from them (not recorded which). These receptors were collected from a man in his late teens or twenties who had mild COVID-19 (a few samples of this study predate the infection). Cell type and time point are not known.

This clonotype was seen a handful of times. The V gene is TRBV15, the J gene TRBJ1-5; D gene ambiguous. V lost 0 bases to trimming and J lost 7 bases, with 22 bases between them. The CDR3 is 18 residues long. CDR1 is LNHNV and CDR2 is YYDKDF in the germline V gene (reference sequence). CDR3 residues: CATSRDLSSATTNQPQHF. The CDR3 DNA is TGTGCCACCAGCAGAGATCTTTCGAGTGCCACCACCAACCAGCCCCAGCATTTT.

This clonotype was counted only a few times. DNA for the CDR3: TGCGCCAGCAGTGACGGGCGCAATGAGCAGTTCTTC. This encodes CASSDGRNEQFF. This chain links TRBV10-2 with TRBJ2-1; D not resolved. This CDR3 spans 12 amino acids. Germline lookup yields CDR1 WSHSY and CDR2 SAAADI. Trimming took 3 bases from V and 6 from J, leaving 6 bases between them.

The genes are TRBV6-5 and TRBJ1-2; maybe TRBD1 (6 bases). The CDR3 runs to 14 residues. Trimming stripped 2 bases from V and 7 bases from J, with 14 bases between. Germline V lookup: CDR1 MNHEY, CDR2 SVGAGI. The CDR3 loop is CASSYLGGGLGYTF. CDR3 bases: TGTGCCAGCAGTTACCTCGGGGGCGGGCTTGGCTACACCTTC.

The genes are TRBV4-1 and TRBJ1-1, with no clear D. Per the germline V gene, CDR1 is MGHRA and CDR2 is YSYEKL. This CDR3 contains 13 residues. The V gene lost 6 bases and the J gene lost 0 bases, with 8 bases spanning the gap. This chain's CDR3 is CASRPQVNTEAFF. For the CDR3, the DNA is TGCGCCAGCAGACCCCAGGTGAACACTGAAGCTTTCTTT.

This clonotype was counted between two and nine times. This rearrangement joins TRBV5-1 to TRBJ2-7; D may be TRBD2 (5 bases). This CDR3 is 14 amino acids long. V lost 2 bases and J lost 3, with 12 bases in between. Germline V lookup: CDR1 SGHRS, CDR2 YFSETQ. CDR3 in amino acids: CASSFLAQNYEQYF. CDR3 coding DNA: TGCGCCAGCAGCTTCCTAGCCCAGAACTACGAGCAGTACTTC.